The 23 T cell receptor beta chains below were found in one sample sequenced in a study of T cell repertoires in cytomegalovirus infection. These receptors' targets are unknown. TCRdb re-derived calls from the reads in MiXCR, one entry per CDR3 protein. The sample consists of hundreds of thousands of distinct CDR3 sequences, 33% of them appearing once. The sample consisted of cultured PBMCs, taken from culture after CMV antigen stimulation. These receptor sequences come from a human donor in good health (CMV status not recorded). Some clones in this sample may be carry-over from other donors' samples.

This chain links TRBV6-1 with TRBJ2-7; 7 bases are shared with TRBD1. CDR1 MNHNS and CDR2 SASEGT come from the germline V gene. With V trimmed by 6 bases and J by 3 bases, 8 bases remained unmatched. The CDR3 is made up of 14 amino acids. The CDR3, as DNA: TGTGCCAGCAGCCCCGGGACAGCCTTCTACGAGCAGTACTTC. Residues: CASSPGTAFYEQYF.

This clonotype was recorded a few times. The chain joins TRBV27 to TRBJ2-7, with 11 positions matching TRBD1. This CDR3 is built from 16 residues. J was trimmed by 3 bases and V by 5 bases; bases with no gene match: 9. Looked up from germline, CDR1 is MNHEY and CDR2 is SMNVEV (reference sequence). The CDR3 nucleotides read TGTGCCAGCAGTCCCTCTCGCGGGACAGGGGGCTACGAGCAGTACTTC. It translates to CASSPSRGTGGYEQYF.

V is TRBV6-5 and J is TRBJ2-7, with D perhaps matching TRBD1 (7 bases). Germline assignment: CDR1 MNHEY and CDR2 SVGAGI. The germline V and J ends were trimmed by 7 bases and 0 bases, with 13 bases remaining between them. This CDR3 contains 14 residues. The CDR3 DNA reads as TGTGCCAGCAACCACAGGGGACTCTCCTACGAGCAGTACTTC. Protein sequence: CASNHRGLSYEQYF.

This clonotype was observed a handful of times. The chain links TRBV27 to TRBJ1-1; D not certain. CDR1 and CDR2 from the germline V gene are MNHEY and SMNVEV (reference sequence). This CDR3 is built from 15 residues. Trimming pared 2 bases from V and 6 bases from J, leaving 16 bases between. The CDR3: CASSLGTDGHAEAFF. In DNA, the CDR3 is TGTGCCAGCAGTTTAGGAACAGATGGTCACGCTGAAGCTTTCTTT.

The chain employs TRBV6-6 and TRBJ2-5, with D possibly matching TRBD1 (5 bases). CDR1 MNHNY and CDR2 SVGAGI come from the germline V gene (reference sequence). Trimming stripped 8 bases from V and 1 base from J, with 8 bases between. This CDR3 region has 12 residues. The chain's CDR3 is CASGRAQETQYF. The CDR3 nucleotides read TGTGCCAGCGGCAGGGCCCAAGAGACCCAGTACTTC.

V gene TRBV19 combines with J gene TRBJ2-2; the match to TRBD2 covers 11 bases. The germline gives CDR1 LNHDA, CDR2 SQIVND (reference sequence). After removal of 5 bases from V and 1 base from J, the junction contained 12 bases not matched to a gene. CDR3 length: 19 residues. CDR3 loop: CASSDSYPGLAGNTGELFF. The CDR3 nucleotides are TGTGCCAGTAGTGATTCCTATCCCGGACTAGCGGGGAACACCGGGGAGCTGTTTTTT.

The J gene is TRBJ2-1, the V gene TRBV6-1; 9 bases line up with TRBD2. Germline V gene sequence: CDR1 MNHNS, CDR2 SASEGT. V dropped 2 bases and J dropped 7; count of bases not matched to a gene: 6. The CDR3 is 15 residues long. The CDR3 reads CASSEWAGGPNEQFF. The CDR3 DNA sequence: TGTGCCAGCAGTGAATGGGCGGGGGGGCCGAATGAGCAGTTCTTC.

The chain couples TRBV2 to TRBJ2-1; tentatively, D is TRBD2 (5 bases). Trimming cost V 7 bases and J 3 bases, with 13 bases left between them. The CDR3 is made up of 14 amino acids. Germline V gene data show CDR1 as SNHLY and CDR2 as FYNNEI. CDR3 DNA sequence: TGTGCCAGCACCACGGACTCCTACTACAATGAGCAGTTCTTC. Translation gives CASTTDSYYNEQFF.

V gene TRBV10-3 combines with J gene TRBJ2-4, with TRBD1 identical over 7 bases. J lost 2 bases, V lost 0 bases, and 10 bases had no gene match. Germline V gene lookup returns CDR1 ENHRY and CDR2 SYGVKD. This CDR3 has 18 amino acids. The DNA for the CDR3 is TGTGCCATCAGTGAGTCGAGGACAGGCGGTCTGACCAAAAACATTCAGTACTTC. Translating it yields CAISESRTGGLTKNIQYF.

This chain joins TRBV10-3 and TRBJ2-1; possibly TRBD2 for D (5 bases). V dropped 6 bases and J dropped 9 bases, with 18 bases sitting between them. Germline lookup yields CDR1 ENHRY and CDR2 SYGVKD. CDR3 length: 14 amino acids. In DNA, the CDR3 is TGTGCCATCAGAGCCTGGGGTAGCGAGGGTGAGCAGTTCTTC. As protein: CAIRAWGSEGEQFF.

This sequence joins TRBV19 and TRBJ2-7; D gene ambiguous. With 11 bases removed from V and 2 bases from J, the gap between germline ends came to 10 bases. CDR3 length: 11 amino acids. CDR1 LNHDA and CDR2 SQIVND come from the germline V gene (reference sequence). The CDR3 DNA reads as TGTGCCCGTAAAGGGCCCTACGAGCAGTACTTC. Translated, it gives CARKGPYEQYF.

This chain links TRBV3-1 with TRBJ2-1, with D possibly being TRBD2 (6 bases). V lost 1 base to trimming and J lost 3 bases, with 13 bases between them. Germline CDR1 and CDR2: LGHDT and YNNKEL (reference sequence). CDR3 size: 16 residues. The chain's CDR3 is CASSQVVGSGYNEQFF. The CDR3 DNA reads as TGTGCCAGCAGCCAAGTGGTGGGTAGCGGCTACAATGAGCAGTTCTTC.

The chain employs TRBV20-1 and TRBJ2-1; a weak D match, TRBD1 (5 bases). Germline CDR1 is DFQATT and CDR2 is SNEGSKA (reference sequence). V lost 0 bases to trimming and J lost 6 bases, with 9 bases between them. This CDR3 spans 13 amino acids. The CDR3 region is CSARDIQVNEQFF. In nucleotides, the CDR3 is TGCAGTGCTAGAGATATACAGGTCAATGAGCAGTTCTTC.

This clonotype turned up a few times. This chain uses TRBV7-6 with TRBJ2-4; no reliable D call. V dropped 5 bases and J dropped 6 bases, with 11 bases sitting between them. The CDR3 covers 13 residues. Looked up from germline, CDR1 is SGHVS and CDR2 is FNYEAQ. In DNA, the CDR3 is TGTGCCAGCAGCAGTGACTCCTTAAACATTCAGTACTTC. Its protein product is CASSSDSLNIQYF.

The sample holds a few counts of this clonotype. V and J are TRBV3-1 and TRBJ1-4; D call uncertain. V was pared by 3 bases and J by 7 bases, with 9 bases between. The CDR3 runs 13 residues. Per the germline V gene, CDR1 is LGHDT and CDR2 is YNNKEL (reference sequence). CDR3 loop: CASSQGSSEKLFF. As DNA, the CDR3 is TGTGCCAGCAGCCAGGGCTCAAGTGAAAAACTGTTTTTT.

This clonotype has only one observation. CDR3: CASASYSGANVLTF. The CDR3 DNA reads as TGTGCCAGCGCTTCGTACTCTGGGGCCAACGTCCTGACTTTC. The rearrangement links TRBV28 to TRBJ2-6; no clear D gene. The CDR3 is 14 amino acids. Trimming left V 8 bases short and J 0 bases short, with 8 bases between. Per germline, CDR1 MDHEN and CDR2 SYDVKM.

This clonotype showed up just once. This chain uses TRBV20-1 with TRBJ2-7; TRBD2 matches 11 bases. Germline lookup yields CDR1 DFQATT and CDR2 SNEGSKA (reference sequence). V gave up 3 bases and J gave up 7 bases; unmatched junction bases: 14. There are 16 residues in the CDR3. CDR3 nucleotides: TGCAGTGCTAGCCCCAGCTCACTAGCGGGAGTGGGTGAGCAGTACTTC. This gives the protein CSASPSSLAGVGEQYF.

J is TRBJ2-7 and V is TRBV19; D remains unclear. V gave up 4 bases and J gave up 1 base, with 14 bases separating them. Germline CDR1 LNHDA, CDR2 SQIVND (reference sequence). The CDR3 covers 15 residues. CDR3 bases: TGTGCCAGTAGTACCTCCCTTGGCAGGTCCTACGAGCAGTACTTC. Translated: CASSTSLGRSYEQYF.

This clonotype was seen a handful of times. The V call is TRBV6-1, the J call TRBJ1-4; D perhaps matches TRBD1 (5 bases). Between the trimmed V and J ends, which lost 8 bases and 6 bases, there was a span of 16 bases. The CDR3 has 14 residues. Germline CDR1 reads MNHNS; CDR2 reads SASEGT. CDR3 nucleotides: TGTGCCAGCTCAAGGGGAGGGTACGATGAAAAACTGTTTTTT. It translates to CASSRGGYDEKLFF.

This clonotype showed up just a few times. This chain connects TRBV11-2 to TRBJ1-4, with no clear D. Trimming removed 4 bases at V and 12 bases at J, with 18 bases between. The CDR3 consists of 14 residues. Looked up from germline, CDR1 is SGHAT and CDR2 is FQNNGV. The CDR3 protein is CASSSAPGQYQLFF. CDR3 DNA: TGTGCCAGCAGCTCCGCGCCGGGCCAATATCAACTGTTTTTT.

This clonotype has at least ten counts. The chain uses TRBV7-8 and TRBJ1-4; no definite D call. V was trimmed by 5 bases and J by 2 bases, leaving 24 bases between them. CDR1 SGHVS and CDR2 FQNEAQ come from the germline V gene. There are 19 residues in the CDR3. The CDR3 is CASSILGIAGRRTNEKLFF. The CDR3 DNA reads TGTGCCAGCAGCATACTAGGGATCGCCGGACGGAGGACTAATGAAAAACTGTTTTTT. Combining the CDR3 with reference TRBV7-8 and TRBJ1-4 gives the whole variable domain GAGVSQSPRYKVAKRGQDVALRCDPISGHVSLFWYQQALGQGPEFLTYFQNEAQLDKSGLPSDRFFAERPEGSVSTLKIQRTQQEDSAVYLCASSILGIAGRRTNEKLFFGSGTQLSVL.

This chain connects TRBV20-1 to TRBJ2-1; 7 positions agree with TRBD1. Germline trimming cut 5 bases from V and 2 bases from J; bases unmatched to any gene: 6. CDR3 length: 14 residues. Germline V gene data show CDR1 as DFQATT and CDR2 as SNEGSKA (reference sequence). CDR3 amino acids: CSAPDRDPYNEQFF. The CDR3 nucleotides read TGCAGTGCTCCAGACAGGGACCCCTACAATGAGCAGTTCTTC.

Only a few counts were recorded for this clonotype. The CDR3 reads CASSYSLTRLPDTQYF. The DNA of the CDR3 is TGTGCCAGCAGTTACTCCCTAACCAGGCTGCCAGATACGCAGTATTTT. The chain joins TRBV6-2 or TRBV6-3 to TRBJ2-3; no clear D. Germline assignment: CDR1 MNHEY and CDR2 SVGEGT. V was clipped by 0 bases and J by 4 bases, with 14 bases between them. The CDR3 is 16 residues long.